This TCR beta chain derives from a study of T cells in Graves' hyperthyroidism and ophthalmopathy. Germline V gene lookup returns CDR1 SGHTA and CDR2 FQGNSA. There are 14 residues in the CDR3. V gave up 1 base and J gave up 5 bases, with 11 bases separating them. This clonotype came up many times. TCR beta CDR3 regions were amplified from RNA. TCR CDR3 underwent first-round RT-PCR with the HTBI primer set. Each CDR3 protein gets one entry after TCRdb re-called the multiplex PCR reads with MiXCR. This table has over 500,000 distinct CDR3 sequences, 13% to 15% appearing once. The receptor was derived from a woman aged 40 to 55 with Graves' hyperthyroidism. The sequencing input was blood. The rearrangement links TRBV7-2 to TRBJ2-5; D is unclear. The CDR3 protein is CASSLGSRLETQYF. Written as DNA, the CDR3 is TGTGCCAGCAGCTTAGGGTCACGATTGGAGACCCAGTACTTC.